This TCR beta chain was profiled in a study of T cell repertoires in cytomegalovirus infection. There are 16 residues in the CDR3. Trimming stripped 5 bases from V and 0 bases from J, with 14 bases between. The V gene's germline CDR1 is SEHNR and CDR2 FQNEAQ (reference sequence). This clonotype was picked up many times. One entry per CDR3 protein results from TCRdb running MiXCR on the reads. This table holds around 440,000 distinct CDR3 sequences, about 11% found once. The sequenced material came from PBMCs. V is TRBV7-9 and J is TRBJ2-1; TRBD1 might be the D (6 bases). This clonotype originated in a human donor in good health (CMV status not recorded). Some clones in this sample may be carry-over from other donors' samples. The CDR3 loop is CASSKHGTLSYNEQFF. The CDR3 coding sequence is TGTGCCAGCAGCAAGCATGGGACACTCTCCTACAATGAGCAGTTCTTC.